Listed here are 17 T cell receptor beta chains from one sample, sequenced in a study of T cell repertoires in cytomegalovirus infection (dated by TCRdb to between 2018 and 2021). The data were produced on an Illumina HiSeq 1500. TCRdb ran its own pipeline on the public reads, namely fastp trimming at Q25 and MiXCR clone calling, and kept in-frame beta chains. Every distinct CDR3 protein forms one entry, paired with its most common genes and DNA. This sample has 230,000 or so distinct CDR3 sequences in its table, and 35% to 40% of those were observed once. The ten most abundant clones make up 59% of the sample. No antigen has been assigned to these receptors. The meaning of the sample's treatment or condition label: in vitro stimulation with specific CMV peptide epitopes to enrich CMV-specific T cells. Specimen: CD8+ T cells from cultured PBMCs, collected from culture after CMV antigen stimulation. The receptor set was obtained from a human donor in good health (CMV status not recorded). Some clones in this sample may be carry-over from other donors' samples.

The V call is TRBV10-3, the J call TRBJ2-7, with 10 bases that match TRBD2. V lost 8 bases, J lost 5 bases, and 12 bases stayed unmatched. This CDR3 spans 15 amino acids. CDR1 ENHRY and CDR2 SYGVKD come from the germline V gene. The CDR3 reads CAIGASGGPQDEQYF. The CDR3 DNA reads TGTGCCATCGGAGCTAGCGGGGGCCCCCAGGACGAGCAGTACTTC.

The V gene is TRBV30, the J gene TRBJ1-5; a weak D match, TRBD1 (6 bases). This CDR3 is 15 amino acids long. Germline loops: CDR1 GTSNPN, CDR2 SVGIG (reference sequence). V was trimmed by 0 bases and J by 0 bases, leaving 9 bases between them. Written as DNA, the CDR3 is TGTGCCTGGAGTGTAGGGGGGAATAGCAATCAGCCCCAGCATTTT. This sequence encodes CAWSVGGNSNQPQHF.

The genes are TRBV9 and TRBJ1-2; TRBD1 agrees at 9 bases. V was pared by 4 bases and J by 7 bases, with 5 bases of the junction left unmatched. There are 13 residues in the CDR3. Germline V gene sequence: CDR1 SGDLS, CDR2 YYNGEE. The CDR3 reads CASSLKTGGGYTF. CDR3 in DNA: TGTGCCAGCAGCCTAAAGACAGGGGGTGGCTACACCTTC.

The chain combines TRBV9 with TRBJ1-2, with TRBD1 matching 9 bases. This CDR3 region has 15 residues. Trimming at V came to 3 bases and at J to 5 bases, leaving 8 bases not matched to a gene. Per germline, CDR1 SGDLS and CDR2 YYNGEE. The CDR3 loop is CASSGTGGVTYGYTF. In DNA form, the CDR3 reads TGTGCCAGCAGCGGAACAGGGGGCGTGACATATGGCTACACCTTC.

This clonotype was counted at least ten times. The chain recombines TRBV28 with TRBJ2-1, with TRBD2 matching over 8 bases. The V gene end was trimmed by 3 bases and the J gene end by 7 bases; junction bases not matched to a gene: 11. Germline V lookup: CDR1 MDHEN, CDR2 SYDVKM. CDR3 length: 16 residues. CDR3 bases: TGTGCCAGCAGTTTTTTGTTTAGCGGGACGCGGAATGAGCAGTTCTTC. This sequence encodes CASSFLFSGTRNEQFF.

This clonotype showed up just a few times. The genes are TRBV19 and TRBJ2-7; D might be TRBD1 (5 bases). Trimming stripped 5 bases from V and 2 bases from J, with 13 bases between. CDR3 length: 14 residues. Per germline, CDR1 LNHDA and CDR2 SQIVND (reference sequence). The CDR3 DNA reads as TGTGCCAGTAGTTCCCGGACAAAAACCTACGAGCAGTACTTC. Translated, it gives CASSSRTKTYEQYF.

CDR3 amino acids: CATDTDGYTF. The CDR3 coding sequence is TGTGCCACAGACACGGATGGCTACACCTTC. The gene calls are TRBV7-9 and TRBJ1-2, with unresolved D. V lost 10 bases and J 6 bases, leaving 9 bases between the germline ends. This CDR3 has 10 residues. Per the germline V gene, CDR1 is SEHNR and CDR2 is FQNEAQ (reference sequence).

This clonotype occurred many times. This chain links TRBV9 with TRBJ1-5; D is unresolved. The CDR3 runs to 15 residues. V dropped 0 bases and J dropped 6 bases, with 13 bases sitting between them. Germline CDR1 reads SGDLS; CDR2 reads YYNGEE. The CDR3 is CASSVDGRTGQPQHF. The CDR3 bases are TGTGCCAGCAGCGTAGACGGGCGGACGGGTCAGCCCCAGCATTTT.

This chain joins TRBV7-2 and TRBJ1-5; D not resolved. Trimming stripped 5 bases from V and 5 bases from J, with 19 bases between. CDR1 is SGHTA and CDR2 is FQGNSA in the germline V gene. CDR3 length equals 16 residues. CDR3 coding DNA: TGTGCCAGCAGCCATCCTGGGCAGGTTTTAGATCAGCCCCAGCATTTT. Its protein is CASSHPGQVLDQPQHF.

The rearrangement links TRBV28 to TRBJ2-3; 16 bases line up with TRBD2. Germline assignment: CDR1 MDHEN and CDR2 SYDVKM. This CDR3 is 16 amino acids long. V gave up 8 bases and J gave up 2 bases; unmatched junction bases: 4. The CDR3 here is CASAGTSGRATDTQYF. The DNA of the CDR3 is TGTGCCAGCGCCGGGACTAGCGGGAGGGCCACAGATACGCAGTATTTT.

The rearrangement links TRBV28 to TRBJ1-5, with D perhaps matching TRBD1 (6 bases). CDR3 size: 14 residues. CDR1 MDHEN and CDR2 SYDVKM come from the germline V gene. V was clipped by 5 bases and J by 3 bases, with 11 bases between them. CDR3 in DNA: TGTGCCAGCAGTCGGACAGCCCTCAATCAGCCCCAGCATTTT. It yields the protein CASSRTALNQPQHF.

V and J are TRBV6-5 and TRBJ2-1; 14 bases match TRBD2. The CDR3 is 21 residues long. V lost 6 bases and J lost 9; bases outside the gene matches: 25. The germline gives CDR1 MNHEY, CDR2 SVGAGI. CDR3 in DNA: TGTGCCAGCAGCCAACAACTACCAGGACGGAGGACTAGCGGGAGGTATGGTGAGCAGTTCTTC. Translating it yields CASSQQLPGRRTSGRYGEQFF.

V is TRBV6-5 and J is TRBJ1-5; D is possibly TRBD1 (6 bases). Germline CDR1 and CDR2: MNHEY and SVGAGI. The CDR3 spans 14 residues. Deletions cut 6 bases from V and 6 bases from J, with 15 bases between. CDR3 bases: TGTGCCAGCAGCGTAGGGGGTTTTGCTCAGCCCCAGCATTTT. This translates into CASSVGGFAQPQHF.

This clonotype came up many times. The chain carries TRBV20-1 and TRBJ2-1, with D tentatively TRBD2 (7 bases). CDR1 is DFQATT, CDR2 SNEGSKA, per germline (reference sequence). The CDR3 consists of 15 residues. The ends were cut back, 2 bases at V and 3 bases at J, with 14 bases in the middle. The CDR3 nucleotides are TGCAGTGCTAGACATGGGGGGGCCGTCTACAATGAGCAGTTCTTC. The encoded protein is CSARHGGAVYNEQFF.

V gene TRBV3-1 combines with J gene TRBJ1-1; the D gene is possibly TRBD1 (5 bases). Germline V gene data show CDR1 as LGHDT and CDR2 as YNNKEL (reference sequence). V was shortened by 0 bases and J by 5 bases, with 13 bases between the two germline ends. The CDR3 is 15 residues long. CDR3 sequence: CASSQEWQGRTEAFF. The CDR3 DNA reads as TGTGCCAGCAGCCAAGAGTGGCAGGGTAGAACTGAAGCTTTCTTT.

This clonotype was observed a few times. The J gene is TRBJ2-3, the V gene TRBV24-1, with 10 nucleotides matching TRBD2. CDR1 is KGHDR and CDR2 is SFDVKD in the germline V gene. The CDR3 totals 20 residues. Losses at the gene ends were 4 bases for V and 0 bases for J; bases not matched to a gene: 15. In DNA, the CDR3 is TGTGCCACCAGTGACCTAAACAACGAAGGACTAGCGGAAAGCACAGATACGCAGTATTTT. Translated: CATSDLNNEGLAESTDTQYF.

This clonotype has a handful of counts. This CDR3 reads CASRTGGSHNEQFF. Here the CDR3 DNA reads TGTGCCAGCCGAACAGGGGGTAGCCACAATGAGCAGTTCTTC. The V call is TRBV6-1, the J call TRBJ2-1; 8 bases align to TRBD1. The V segment lost 8 bases and the J segment 5 bases; nucleotides outside the gene matches: 8. CDR1 and CDR2 from the germline V gene are MNHNS and SASEGT. This CDR3 spans 14 amino acids.